Only one count was recorded for the clone carrying this T cell receptor beta chain. The table came from immunoSEQ multiplex PCR; TCRdb's copy has only in-frame clones and leaves some out. The profile shows around 250,000 clones, less than 95% of them singletons. Exposed enrollees had met someone with a PCR-confirmed or clinician-diagnosed COVID-19 case at some point within the 2 weeks before study entry. The data are from a study of blood T cell repertoires in COVID-19. The CDR3 runs to 16 residues. The trim removed 0 bases at V and 5 bases at J, leaving 7 bases unmatched. CDR1 and CDR2 from the germline V gene are SGHRS and YFSETQ.

The sample comprised PBMCs or T cells enriched from blood (not recorded which). This receptor was obtained from a man aged 35 to 55 who had been exposed to COVID-19. The chain uses TRBV5-1 and TRBJ2-2; 7 nucleotides align to TRBD2. The CDR3 loop reads CASSLAEAGRTGELFF. CDR3 sequence (DNA): TGCGCCAGCAGCTTGGCCGAAGCGGGAAGAACCGGGGAGCTGTTTTTT.